These 31 T cell receptor beta chains share one sample of origin, sequenced in a study of T-cell memory formation after mild COVID-19. TCRdb re-derived calls from the 5' RACE reads in MiXCR, one entry per CDR3 protein. Counted here are some 130,000 distinct CDR3 sequences, 20% to 25% occurring once; the ten biggest clones make up about 24%. Input material: PBMCs or a T cell subset sorted from them (not recorded which). These receptors were collected from an adult woman who had mild COVID-19 (a few samples of this study predate the infection). Cell type and time point are not known.

Only a few counts were recorded for this clonotype. The rearrangement links TRBV4-2 to TRBJ2-7; 7 positions match TRBD2. With 6 bases clipped from V and 0 bases from J, the junction kept 11 bases outside the gene matches. Germline CDR1 reads LGHNA; CDR2 reads YNFKEQ. The CDR3 is 16 residues long. CDR3 sequence reads: CASSLGGVDYSYEQYF. In DNA form, the CDR3 reads TGTGCCAGCAGTCTTGGGGGGGTCGACTACTCCTACGAGCAGTACTTC.

The CDR3 region is CASSVTGESGYGYTF. Written as DNA, the CDR3 is TGTGCCAGCAGCGTGACAGGGGAAAGTGGTTATGGCTACACCTTC. The J gene is TRBJ1-2, the V gene TRBV13, with 8 bases lining up with TRBD1. The CDR3 is 15 amino acids. CDR1 PRHDT and CDR2 FYEKMQ come from the germline V gene (reference sequence). J lost 5 bases, V lost 5 bases, and 10 bases had no gene match.

The chain recombines TRBV11-2 with TRBJ2-5; 12 nucleotides line up with TRBD2. The trim removed 5 bases at V and 3 bases at J, leaving 4 bases unmatched. Germline V CDR1 and CDR2: SGHAT, FQNNGV. The CDR3 is 15 residues long. For the CDR3, the DNA is TGTGCCAGCAGCACCTGGACTAGCGGGGAAGAGACCCAGTACTTC. Amino acid sequence: CASSTWTSGEETQYF.

This clonotype was counted a few times. The chain links TRBV5-6 to TRBJ1-6; D is ambiguous. Germline V gene sequence: CDR1 SGHDT, CDR2 YYEEEE. Trimming took 4 bases from V and 7 from J, leaving 21 bases between them. CDR3 size: 17 residues. In nucleotides, the CDR3 is TGTGCCAGCAGCCAAATTCGCGCCGAGGCGGTAAATTCACCCCTCCACTTT. Translating gives CASSQIRAEAVNSPLHF.

The V call is TRBV9, the J call TRBJ2-1; TRBD1 might be the D (5 bases). The CDR3 totals 13 residues. CDR1 SGDLS and CDR2 YYNGEE come from the germline V gene. V lost 0 bases, J lost 9 bases, and 10 bases lay in between. The chain's CDR3 is CASSVAARGEQFF. The CDR3, as DNA: TGTGCCAGCAGCGTAGCGGCTAGGGGTGAGCAGTTCTTC.

This clonotype was detected only a few times. J is TRBJ2-1 and V is TRBV19; D is perhaps TRBD2 (6 bases). Between the trimmed V and J ends, which lost 8 bases and 3 bases, there was a span of 14 bases. This CDR3 has 14 residues. Per germline, CDR1 LNHDA and CDR2 SQIVND (reference sequence). The CDR3 loop is CASGYGGYYNEQFF. CDR3 nucleotide sequence: TGTGCCAGTGGCTACGGGGGATACTACAATGAGCAGTTCTTC.

In this sample, this clonotype turned up many times. The germline gene is not matched at one end of the junction; a read error may be the cause. The rearrangement joins TRBV7-9 to TRBJ1-1; 7 positions match TRBD1. CDR1 is SEHNR, CDR2 FQNEAQ, per germline (reference sequence). The length of the CDR3 is 12 residues. The CDR3 loop reads CASSLTGAEAFF. DNA of the CDR3: TGCGCCAGCAGCCTTACAGGGGCTGAAGCTTTCTTT.

The chain joins TRBV12-3 or TRBV12-4 to TRBJ2-7; D call uncertain. The CDR3 sequence is 15 residues long. V dropped 6 bases and J dropped 4 bases, with 19 bases sitting between them. CDR3 sequence (DNA): TGTGCCAGCAGCGATACTTGGGCCTTCGGGTACGAGCAGTACTTC. Residues: CASSDTWAFGYEQYF.

The chain joins TRBV5-1 to TRBJ2-7; D is ambiguous. Germline V CDR1 and CDR2: SGHRS, YFSETQ. V lost 1 base, J lost 5 bases, and 10 bases lay in between. CDR3 length equals 13 residues. CDR3 sequence reads: CASSLLYGNEQYF. For the CDR3, the DNA is TGCGCCAGCAGCTTGCTGTACGGCAACGAGCAGTACTTC.

This clonotype came up a few times. This chain links TRBV4-1 with TRBJ1-2; TRBD1 matches at 9 bases. This CDR3 has 15 residues. The V segment lost 4 bases and the J segment 10 bases; nucleotides outside the gene matches: 13. Germline loops: CDR1 MGHRA, CDR2 YSYEKL. CDR3 in amino acids: CASSLLWTGENDYTF. The CDR3, as DNA: TGCGCCAGCAGCCTTCTTTGGACAGGGGAAAATGACTACACCTTC.

This clonotype was seen a handful of times. The V gene is TRBV5-1, the J gene TRBJ2-5; D might be TRBD1 (5 bases). Trimming took off 0 bases at V and 2 bases at J, with 8 bases between the two ends. This CDR3 is built from 14 residues. The V gene's germline CDR1 is SGHRS and CDR2 YFSETQ. CDR3 DNA: TGCGCCAGCAGCTTGGAAGGGGCGCAAGAGACCCAGTACTTC. As protein: CASSLEGAQETQYF.

A few counts support this clonotype. V and J are TRBV11-2 and TRBJ1-1; tentative D call: TRBD1 (5 bases). V was pared by 0 bases and J by 4 bases, with 12 bases between. The germline CDR1 and CDR2 sequences are SGHAT and FQNNGV. This CDR3 has 15 amino acids. The CDR3 bases are TGTGCCAGCAGCTTAGATCAGGGACGTCTCACTGAAGCTTTCTTT. It is translated as CASSLDQGRLTEAFF.

This clonotype appeared a few times. The gene calls are TRBV12-3 or TRBV12-4 and TRBJ2-3; 7 nucleotides line up with TRBD1. Germline trimming cut 5 bases from V and 6 bases from J; bases unmatched to any gene: 5. This CDR3 region has 13 residues. The CDR3 DNA reads as TGTGCCAGCAGTCAAGGGACAGCGGATACGCAGTATTTT. Its translation is CASSQGTADTQYF.

A few counts support this clonotype. This rearrangement joins TRBV11-1 to TRBJ2-7; TRBD2 might be the D (5 bases). Germline loops: CDR1 SGHAT, CDR2 FQDESV (reference sequence). The CDR3 runs to 14 residues. Trimming removed 1 base from V and 5 bases from J, with 12 bases in between. For the CDR3, the DNA is TGTGCCAGCAGCTTAGGCGAGGGTCCGGACGAGCAGTACTTC. It codes for CASSLGEGPDEQYF.

This clonotype was found a few times. The rearrangement joins TRBV7-8 to TRBJ1-2; D gene unclear. The V end lost 1 base, the J end lost 3 bases, and 12 bases lay between the germline ends. CDR3 size: 15 residues. Germline V lookup: CDR1 SGHVS, CDR2 FQNEAQ. CDR3 in amino acids: CASSLEEGTYYGYTF. CDR3 bases: TGTGCCAGCAGCTTAGAAGAGGGCACTTACTATGGCTACACCTTC.

CDR3 in DNA: TGTGCCAGCAGCCAGTCTGCAATGTACAATGAGCAGTTCTTC. Amino acid sequence: CASSQSAMYNEQFF. The rearrangement uses TRBV5-6 and TRBJ2-1; D not resolved. The length of the CDR3 is 14 residues. Per germline, CDR1 SGHDT and CDR2 YYEEEE. Trimming cost V 4 bases and J 4 bases, with 12 bases left between them.

This chain uses TRBV9 with TRBJ1-1; TRBD1 agrees at 8 bases. The CDR3 is 12 amino acids. J was trimmed by 7 bases and V by 5 bases; bases with no gene match: 4. Germline V gives CDR1 SGDLS, CDR2 YYNGEE. The CDR3 sequence: CASSSTGDEAFF. As DNA, the CDR3 is TGTGCCAGCAGTTCGACAGGGGATGAAGCTTTCTTT.

This chain connects TRBV24-1 to TRBJ1-1; the D gene is possibly TRBD1 (5 bases). The CDR3 spans 14 residues. Germline CDR1 and CDR2: KGHDR and SFDVKD. V was trimmed by 4 bases and J by 6 bases, leaving 14 bases between them. The CDR3 loop is CATSDLGAGAEAFF. CDR3 DNA sequence: TGTGCCACCAGTGACCTAGGGGCGGGCGCTGAAGCTTTCTTT.

This clonotype was recorded a few times. This chain joins TRBV5-1 and TRBJ2-1; D is possibly TRBD1 (6 bases). CDR1 and CDR2 from the germline V gene are SGHRS and YFSETQ. The CDR3 extends over 11 amino acids. Between the trimmed V and J ends, which lost 4 bases and 12 bases, there was a span of 11 bases. The DNA of the CDR3 is TGCGCCAGCAGCGGGGAGACAGGGCAGTTCTTC. Amino acids: CASSGETGQFF.

This clonotype has a handful of counts. V usage is TRBV9 and J usage is TRBJ1-5; 8 bases agree with TRBD1. This CDR3 has 14 amino acids. The J segment lost 5 bases and the V segment lost 3 bases, leaving 4 bases of the junction unmatched. CDR1 is SGDLS, CDR2 YYNGEE, per germline. The CDR3 is CASSAGQAYQPQHF. DNA for the CDR3: TGTGCCAGCAGCGCGGGACAGGCCTATCAGCCCCAGCATTTT.

This clonotype was observed a handful of times. This sequence joins TRBV15 and TRBJ1-1; 8 bases map to TRBD1. The germline V gene encodes CDR1 LNHNV and CDR2 YYDKDF (reference sequence). The ends lost 1 base at V and 0 bases at J; junction bases unmatched: 1. The CDR3 spans 15 residues. The CDR3 loop reads CATSRGTGLNTEAFF. The CDR3 nucleotides are TGTGCCACCAGCAGAGGGACAGGGCTGAACACTGAAGCTTTCTTT.

This clonotype was recorded a few times. The rearrangement links TRBV20-1 to TRBJ1-2, with D maybe TRBD1 (6 bases). The germline V and J ends were trimmed by 0 bases and 5 bases, with 25 bases remaining between them. The CDR3 sequence is 18 residues long. The germline CDR1 and CDR2 sequences are DFQATT and SNEGSKA (reference sequence). CDR3 region: CSARDYLLGGVTLYGYTF. The CDR3 region has the DNA TGCAGTGCTAGAGATTACCTTCTAGGGGGAGTGACTTTGTATGGCTACACCTTC.

This clonotype has more than one count but fewer than ten. The CDR3 sequence is CASSLFNRRAEELFF. The DNA for the CDR3 is TGTGCCAGCAGTTTATTTAATAGGCGGGCTGAGGAGCTGTTTTTT. The V gene is TRBV27, the J gene TRBJ2-2; D is perhaps TRBD2 (5 bases). Germline loops: CDR1 MNHEY, CDR2 SMNVEV (reference sequence). The CDR3 sequence is 15 residues long. V lost 1 base and J lost 10, with 16 bases in between.

This clonotype was seen only a few times. This rearrangement joins TRBV20-1 to TRBJ1-2; possibly TRBD1 for D (5 bases). Germline values: CDR1 DFQATT, CDR2 SNEGSKA (reference sequence). CDR3 length equals 12 residues. V was trimmed by 1 base and J by 6 bases, leaving 9 bases between them. This CDR3 is CSARGGAHGYTF. In DNA, the CDR3 is TGCAGTGCTAGAGGGGGCGCGCATGGCTACACCTTC.

This chain joins TRBV6-6 and TRBJ1-5; unclear D gene. CDR1 is MNHNY and CDR2 is SVGAGI in the germline V gene (reference sequence). This CDR3 is 17 amino acids long. V dropped 0 bases and J dropped 3 bases, with 15 bases sitting between them. CDR3 region: CASSYSTWETLNQPQHF. In DNA form, the CDR3 reads TGTGCCAGCAGTTACTCGACTTGGGAGACCCTCAATCAGCCCCAGCATTTT.

This clonotype was observed once. Because it lacks the conserved phenylalanine or tryptophan at the end, this CDR3 is likely a read error. The rearrangement uses TRBV3-1 and TRBJ2-7; 9 nucleotides align to TRBD2. The germline V gene has CDR1 LGHDT and CDR2 YNNKEL (reference sequence). The CDR3 has 16 amino acids. J was trimmed by 0 bases and V by 4 bases; bases with no gene match: 7. CDR3 amino acids: CASSPRLAVSSYEQYL. The CDR3 DNA reads as TGTGCCAGCAGCCCCCGACTAGCGGTAAGCTCCTACGAGCAGTACTTA.

This clonotype was counted a few times. The chain couples TRBV7-9 to TRBJ1-2; D remains ambiguous. V lost 5 bases and J 0 bases, leaving 16 bases between the germline ends. The CDR3 contains 16 residues. Germline V gene lookup returns CDR1 SEHNR and CDR2 FQNEAQ (reference sequence). The CDR3 reads CASSISDPGSNYGYTF. For the CDR3, the DNA is TGTGCCAGCAGCATTAGCGACCCGGGTTCTAACTATGGCTACACCTTC.

The chain combines TRBV7-8 with TRBJ2-7; tentative D call: TRBD2 (5 bases). Germline lookup yields CDR1 SGHVS and CDR2 FQNEAQ. Trimming took off 5 bases at V and 4 bases at J, with 21 bases between the two ends. CDR3 size: 16 residues. This CDR3 is CASSPRGIRARYEQYF. Here the CDR3 DNA reads TGTGCCAGCAGCCCCCGAGGGATTCGAGCGCGTTACGAGCAGTACTTC.

The chain uses TRBV15 and TRBJ2-1, with TRBD2 matching over 7 bases. This CDR3 has 17 residues. Germline values: CDR1 LNHNV, CDR2 YYDKDF (reference sequence). J gave up 0 bases and V 0 bases, and 5 bases lay outside the gene matches. The CDR3 sequence is CATSREHSGTSYNEQFF. The CDR3 bases are TGTGCCACCAGCAGAGAGCACAGCGGGACCTCCTACAATGAGCAGTTCTTC.

This clonotype was counted between two and nine times. The genes are TRBV6-6 and TRBJ1-1, with D tentatively TRBD1 (6 bases). Looked up from germline, CDR1 is MNHNY and CDR2 is SVGAGI (reference sequence). The CDR3 is 14 amino acids. V was trimmed by 2 bases and J by 1 base, leaving 8 bases between them. CDR3 in amino acids: CASSYVQGNTEAFF. The CDR3, as DNA: TGTGCCAGCAGTTACGTACAGGGGAACACTGAAGCTTTCTTT.

CDR3 sequence: CSVRGGHTEAFF. The DNA of the CDR3 is TGCAGCGTAAGGGGTGGGCACACTGAAGCTTTCTTT. The chain uses TRBV29-1 and TRBJ1-1, with D perhaps TRBD1 (5 bases). The CDR3 contains 12 residues. Germline loops: CDR1 SQVTM, CDR2 ANQGSEA. V dropped 6 bases and J dropped 3 bases, with 11 bases sitting between them.